This entry features one T cell receptor beta chain sequence. The data originate from a study of blood T cell repertoires in COVID-19. Study-wide background: COVID-19 samples collected from the United States, Italy and Spain covered acute and convalescent phases. The cDNA or gDNA used as material had been derived from T cells, B-cell-depleted T cells, or PBMCs.

Per the original data handling: Cell counts per sample came from amplifying reference gene primers. Using immunoSEQ multiplex PCR, the repertoire was profiled, and TCRdb retains in-frame clones only, with some absent. The V and J calls and clone size are taken from that table; D and trimming were inferred from the DNA. The table lists some 240,000 clones, about four fifths of them singletons. Germline CDR1 GTSNPN, CDR2 SVGIG (reference sequence). J lost 5 bases, V lost 6 bases, and 4 bases had no gene match. This CDR3 spans 12 amino acids. The clonotype was recovered from a woman aged 40 to 55 who had recovered from COVID-19. The genes are TRBV30 and TRBJ2-7, with 10 bases aligning to TRBD1. Sequenced input: peripheral blood. The CDR3 region has the DNA TGTGCCTGTGGGACAGGGGCTCACGAGCAGTACTTC. The encoded protein is CACGTGAHEQYF.